This T cell receptor beta chain was found in a study of beta chain features in type 1 diabetes. Study-level background: In all, more than 90,000,000 sorted cells from all samples were analyzed.

Expressed TCRB transcripts were sequenced because the isolated RNA had all been reverse transcribed beforehand. Only in-frame clones appear in the TCRdb table, and some are missing; sequencing was by immunoSEQ multiplex PCR. The sample lists a few hundred thousand clones, roughly 25% seen once, with 0.012% in the top ten. This clone was found a few times. Its antigen remains unknown. This CDR3 spans 14 amino acids. Germline-derived CDR1 and CDR2 are SQVTM and ANQGSEA. Trimming stripped 6 bases from V and 3 bases from J, with 18 bases between. Whole-study results and caveats: When Type 1 diabetes patients were examined, their TCRB CDR3s proved moderately but significantly shorter in all four CD4+ subsets. It was not settled here whether HLA type affects TCRB rearrangement.

The chain recombines TRBV29-1 with TRBJ2-7; possible D gene TRBD2, 6 bases. Sequenced input: naive CD4+ T cells from blood. The TCR was taken from a woman in her 30s with type 1 diabetes. CDR3 coding DNA: TGCAGCGTCGTAAGGGCGGGACCCAACTACGAGCAGTACTTC. Protein product: CSVVRAGPNYEQYF.